Below, 32 T cell receptor beta chains from the same sample are listed, as sequenced in a study of blood T cell repertoires in COVID-19. Sequencing used immunoSEQ multiplex PCR; TCRdb keeps in-frame clones, though not all of them. The repertoire includes about 130,000 clones, around 87% of them detected once, and 3.6% sits in the top ten. The material sequenced was peripheral blood. Every receptor here comes from a woman aged 60 to 75 with acute or convalescent COVID-19.

The CDR3 nucleotides read TGTGCCAGCAGCCACCCTCGGAGAGGCTCCTACAATGAGCAGTTCTTC. Encoded protein: CASSHPRRGSYNEQFF. The chain has TRBV6-2 or TRBV6-3 and TRBJ2-1; D is unresolved. Trimming removed 6 bases at V and 0 bases at J, with 15 bases between. Germline V gives CDR1 MNHEY, CDR2 SVGEGT. The CDR3 sequence is 16 residues long.

This clone counts as medium-sized (0.01 to 0.1%). The chain employs TRBV6-1 and TRBJ2-2; maybe TRBD1 (5 bases). The germline gives CDR1 MNHNS, CDR2 SASEGT. V was trimmed by 2 bases and J by 7 bases, leaving 14 bases between them. This CDR3 region has 15 residues. As DNA, the CDR3 is TGTGCCAGCAGTGAAAGGGCTGGGGCTGGCGGGGAGCTGTTTTTT. It translates to CASSERAGAGGELFF.

This clone was observed a few times. The chain couples TRBV2 to TRBJ1-6; D not certain. Trimming pared 3 bases from V and 6 bases from J, leaving 6 bases between. The germline V gene has CDR1 SNHLY and CDR2 FYNNEI. This CDR3 contains 13 residues. CDR3 sequence (DNA): TGTGCCAGCAGTGAGACAACTAATTCACCCCTCCACTTT. Protein sequence: CASSETTNSPLHF.

This clone has only one observation. This rearrangement joins TRBV18 to TRBJ2-5; 7 bases are a match to TRBD1. CDR3 length: 14 residues. The V segment lost 2 bases and the J segment 4 bases; nucleotides outside the gene matches: 4. Germline CDR1 and CDR2: KGHSH and LQKENI. CDR3 in DNA: TGTGCCAGCTCACCAAAAGGGGGCGGAGAGACCCAGTACTTC. This codes for CASSPKGGGETQYF.

This rearrangement joins TRBV11-2 to TRBJ2-3; 9 positions agree with TRBD2. Per germline, CDR1 SGHAT and CDR2 FQNNGV. V lost 1 base, J lost 4 bases, and 6 bases stayed unmatched. There are 16 residues in the CDR3. This CDR3 reads CASSLVAGGLADTQYF. CDR3 sequence (DNA): TGTGCCAGCAGCTTAGTCGCGGGAGGGCTCGCAGATACGCAGTATTTT.

CDR3 amino acids: CASSFRRGDEKLFF. CDR3 in DNA: TGTGCCAGCAGTTTTCGACGAGGTGATGAAAAACTGTTTTTT. The chain carries TRBV6-2 or TRBV6-3 and TRBJ1-4; D remains ambiguous. The CDR3 contains 14 residues. The V gene lost 4 bases and the J gene lost 6 bases, with 12 bases spanning the gap. Looked up from germline, CDR1 is MNHEY and CDR2 is SVGEGT.

The chain joins TRBV5-1 to TRBJ2-1; TRBD2 matches 11 bases. CDR1 SGHRS and CDR2 YFSETQ come from the germline V gene. V was pared by 3 bases and J by 0 bases, with 14 bases of the junction left unmatched. This CDR3 region has 20 residues. The CDR3 nucleotides read TGCGCCAGCAGCTCGAACTTGCTAGCGGGAGGCTGGAGCTCCTACAATGAGCAGTTCTTC. Its protein product is CASSSNLLAGGWSSYNEQFF.

The V gene is TRBV28, the J gene TRBJ1-2; D gene unclear. Germline V lookup: CDR1 MDHEN, CDR2 SYDVKM. The CDR3 is 12 residues long. V was trimmed by 2 bases and J by 8 bases, leaving 9 bases between them. CDR3 nucleotides: TGTGCCAGCAGTTTAAGTGCTCGGGGCTACACCTTC. Its protein is CASSLSARGYTF.

V gene TRBV18 combines with J gene TRBJ2-7, with 7 bases that match TRBD2. The germline CDR1 and CDR2 sequences are KGHSH and LQKENI. The CDR3 has 15 residues. After removal of 3 bases from V and 1 base from J, the junction contained 6 bases not matched to a gene. For the CDR3, the DNA is TGTGCCAGCTCACCTGGGGGGGGTAGGTCCTACGAGCAGTACTTC. Amino acid sequence: CASSPGGGRSYEQYF.

The chain is built from TRBV5-1 and TRBJ1-1; D may be TRBD1 (6 bases). The CDR3 is 14 amino acids. CDR1 and CDR2 (germline): SGHRS, YFSETQ. Trimming took off 4 bases at V and 5 bases at J, with 15 bases between the two ends. CDR3 sequence reads: CASSLHRDGTEAFF. Written as DNA, the CDR3 is TGCGCCAGCAGCCTGCACAGGGATGGGACTGAAGCTTTCTTT.

The chain links TRBV7-6 to TRBJ2-5, with D hard to call. The V end was cut by 0 bases, the J end by 5 bases, with 4 bases between. This CDR3 is 12 amino acids long. The germline V gene encodes CDR1 SGHVS and CDR2 FNYEAQ. CDR3 coding DNA: TGTGCCAGCAGCTTAGCGGAGGAGACCCAGTACTTC. This sequence encodes CASSLAEETQYF.

V gene TRBV2 combines with J gene TRBJ1-1, with a possible D match to TRBD1 (6 bases). The V end was cut by 5 bases, the J end by 8 bases, with 15 bases between. This CDR3 region has 13 residues. The germline CDR1 and CDR2 sequences are SNHLY and FYNNEI. The DNA of the CDR3 is TGTGCCAGCAGTCAAACAGGGTTCCCCGAAGCTTTCTTT. Its protein is CASSQTGFPEAFF.

The rearrangement uses TRBV11-3 and TRBJ2-5; D not resolved. Germline V gene data show CDR1 as SGHNT and CDR2 as YENEEA. The CDR3 is 15 amino acids. V was trimmed by 1 base and J by 4 bases, leaving 13 bases between them. This CDR3 reads CASSLGAELRETQYF. CDR3 sequence (DNA): TGTGCCAGCAGCTTAGGTGCGGAGCTTCGAGAGACCCAGTACTTC.

The chain combines TRBV9 with TRBJ1-2; maybe TRBD1 (6 bases). This CDR3 region has 14 residues. Germline CDR1 reads SGDLS; CDR2 reads YYNGEE. V lost 0 bases, J lost 5 bases, and 11 bases lay in between. The CDR3 sequence: CASSVVRTEYGYTF. In DNA, the CDR3 is TGTGCCAGCAGCGTAGTAAGGACAGAGTATGGCTACACCTTC.

The chain carries TRBV12-3 or TRBV12-4 and TRBJ1-6, with D maybe TRBD1 (6 bases). CDR3 length: 13 residues. V lost 6 bases, J lost 13 bases, and 16 bases lay in between. CDR3 protein: CASRERTEAPLHF. CDR3 bases: TGTGCCAGCAGGGAGAGGACAGAGGCCCCCCTCCACTTT.

The chain has TRBV6-1 and TRBJ2-5; D remains unclear. CDR1 is MNHNS, CDR2 SASEGT, per germline. V lost 0 bases and J lost 0, with 5 bases in between. The CDR3 consists of 14 residues. CDR3 sequence (DNA): TGTGCCAGCAGTGAAGCGCGCTACCAAGAGACCCAGTACTTC. Protein sequence: CASSEARYQETQYF.

The chain has TRBV18 and TRBJ2-3, with 7 positions matching TRBD1. Germline CDR1 is KGHSH and CDR2 is LQKENI. Trimming took 5 bases from V and 1 from J; bases not matched to a gene: 9. CDR3 length equals 16 residues. The CDR3 DNA sequence: TGTGCCAGCTCAGCACAGACAGGGTTTGGCACAGATACGCAGTATTTT. Its protein is CASSAQTGFGTDTQYF.

The chain has TRBV5-4 and TRBJ2-5; D remains unclear. The CDR3 is 12 amino acids. V shed 4 bases and J shed 0 bases, with 4 bases lying between them. The germline gives CDR1 SGHNT, CDR2 YYREEE (reference sequence). The CDR3, as DNA: TGTGCCAGCAGCGCGTACCAAGAGACCCAGTACTTC. Its translation: CASSAYQETQYF.

On this clone: One junction end does not reproduce the germline sequence, and a read error may be involved. The CDR3, as DNA: TGTGCTAGCAGCTTACTGAGTAGCTCCTACAATGAGCAGTTCTTC. Residues: CASSLLSSSYNEQFF. The V gene is TRBV7-7, the J gene TRBJ2-1; D not resolved. There are 15 residues in the CDR3. The germline V gene encodes CDR1 SSHAT and CDR2 FNYEAQ (reference sequence).

This rearrangement joins TRBV3-1 (or the pseudogene TRBV3-2) to TRBJ1-2; D call uncertain. Germline V gene sequence: CDR1 LGHDT, CDR2 YNNKEL (reference sequence). This CDR3 is 15 amino acids long. V lost 4 bases and J 2 bases, leaving 14 bases between the germline ends. DNA of the CDR3: TGTGCCAGCAGCCCCTCTCGCCAGACAAACTATGGCTACACCTTC. This gives the protein CASSPSRQTNYGYTF.

V is TRBV7-9 and J is TRBJ2-5; 7 bases map to TRBD2. The V segment lost 0 bases and the J segment 1 base; nucleotides outside the gene matches: 8. CDR1 is SEHNR and CDR2 is FQNEAQ in the germline V gene (reference sequence). The CDR3 has 17 amino acids. The CDR3 nucleotides are TGTGCCAGCAGCTTAGCGCGGGCTAGCGGACGCCAAGAGACCCAGTACTTC. Protein product: CASSLARASGRQETQYF.

The V and J genes are TRBV30 and TRBJ1-6; D remains ambiguous. The CDR3 contains 12 residues. V gave up 8 bases and J gave up 7 bases, with 12 bases separating them. CDR1 GTSNPN and CDR2 SVGIG come from the germline V gene (reference sequence). For the CDR3, the DNA is TGTGCCCTAGCCCGAGTCAATTCACCCCTCCACTTT. Encoded protein: CALARVNSPLHF. Supplemented by reference TRBV30 and TRBJ1-6, the full variable domain reads SQTIHQWPATLVQPVGSPLSLECTVEGTSNPNLYWYRQAAGRGLQLLFYSVGIGQISSEVPQNLSASRPQDRQFILSSKKLLLSDSGFYLCALARVNSPLHFGNGTRLTVT.

The chain links TRBV10-3 to TRBJ2-3, with D tentatively TRBD2 (6 bases). The CDR3 consists of 14 residues. Germline CDR1 is ENHRY and CDR2 is SYGVKD. V was clipped by 6 bases and J by 3 bases, with 13 bases between them. The CDR3 spells CAISAGGPTDTQYF. CDR3 sequence (DNA): TGTGCCATCAGCGCTGGAGGGCCAACAGATACGCAGTATTTT.

This chain connects TRBV30 to TRBJ2-3; D may be TRBD2 (5 bases). The germline V gene has CDR1 GTSNPN and CDR2 SVGIG (reference sequence). The CDR3 covers 13 residues. Trimming took 5 bases from V and 3 from J, leaving 12 bases between them. CDR3: CAWRTRATDTQYF. CDR3 nucleotide sequence: TGTGCCTGGCGCACGAGGGCAACAGATACGCAGTATTTT.

J is TRBJ2-7 and V is TRBV6-5; D not resolved. The CDR3 sequence is 13 residues long. V was pared by 6 bases and J by 7 bases, with 16 bases between. CDR1 MNHEY and CDR2 SVGAGI come from the germline V gene. CDR3 sequence: CASSALSAEEQYV. The CDR3 nucleotides are TGTGCCAGCAGCGCTCTGTCCGCCGAGGAGCAGTACGTC.

This chain links TRBV5-4 with TRBJ2-3, with TRBD2 identical over 10 bases. The V segment lost 0 bases and the J segment 1 base; nucleotides outside the gene matches: 8. The germline gives CDR1 SGHNT, CDR2 YYREEE (reference sequence). The CDR3 totals 18 residues. CDR3 loop: CASSLESSGRAGTDTQYF. The CDR3 DNA reads as TGTGCCAGCAGCTTGGAGTCCAGCGGGAGGGCCGGCACAGATACGCAGTATTTT.

This chain connects TRBV7-3 to TRBJ2-2, with 15 bases aligning to TRBD2. Trimming at V came to 5 bases and at J to 4 bases, leaving 8 bases not matched to a gene. Germline CDR1 SGHTA, CDR2 FQGTGA. The CDR3 is made up of 18 amino acids. CDR3 DNA: TGTGCCAGCAGCCCGAGGACTAGCGGGAGGGCGGGCACCGGGGAGCTGTTTTTT. It codes for CASSPRTSGRAGTGELFF.

The chain links TRBV10-3 to TRBJ1-2; the D is unclear. The CDR3 has 12 residues. Germline V gene data show CDR1 as ENHRY and CDR2 as SYGVKD. V shed 6 bases and J shed 8 bases, with 13 bases lying between them. In nucleotides, the CDR3 is TGTGCCATCAGGGGAGAGGTTGGAGGCTACACCTTC. Protein: CAIRGEVGGYTF.

The chain combines TRBV5-4 with TRBJ2-3; D remains ambiguous. Between the trimmed V and J ends, which lost 4 bases and 5 bases, there was a span of 17 bases. The CDR3 is 15 amino acids. The germline V gene has CDR1 SGHNT and CDR2 YYREEE (reference sequence). The CDR3 reads CASSTESRSIDTQYF. DNA of the CDR3: TGTGCCAGCAGCACGGAGTCTAGGTCAATAGATACGCAGTATTTT. The full variable domain, completed using reference TRBV5-4 and TRBJ2-3, is ETGVTQSPTHLIKTRGQQVTLRCSSQSGHNTVSWYQQALGQGPQFIFQYYREEENGRGNFPPRFSGLQFPNYSSELNVNALELDDSALYLCASSTESRSIDTQYFGPGTRLTVL.

V is TRBV7-9 and J is TRBJ1-5; TRBD1 might be the D (6 bases). CDR3 length: 16 residues. Trimming took 2 bases from V and 2 from J, leaving 13 bases between them. CDR1 and CDR2 (germline): SEHNR, FQNEAQ (reference sequence). CDR3 protein: CASSLYLGGGNQPQHF. CDR3 nucleotide sequence: TGTGCCAGCAGCTTATATTTAGGGGGTGGCAATCAGCCCCAGCATTTT.

In DNA, the CDR3 is TGTGCCACCAGTGCCCGTCCGGGAGCGGACCCTAGGAGCTCCTACAATGAGCAGTTCTTC. Translated, it gives CATSARPGADPRSSYNEQFF. The chain uses TRBV24-1 and TRBJ2-1, with TRBD2 as a possible D gene (6 bases). The CDR3 is 20 amino acids. Germline V gene data show CDR1 as KGHDR and CDR2 as SFDVKD. Deletions cut 5 bases from V and 0 bases from J, with 25 bases between.

The J gene is TRBJ2-7, the V gene TRBV21-1; the table's D call of TRBD1 was not tested on the DNA. TRBV21-1 is deemed a pseudogene. The CDR3 consists of 15 residues. The CDR3 nucleotides are TGTGCCAGCAGCTTCCTTGTCGCCAGGGATCACGAGCAGTACGTC. Its translation is CASSFLVARDHEQYV.